This record looks at one T cell receptor beta chain sequence and its context. The antigen is undetermined. This specimen belongs to a study of T cell repertoires in cytomegalovirus infection. Across the study: HLA-B-restricted CMV epitopes that are well studied were used alongside recently identified HLA-C-restricted ones. Signatures in public TCR beta sequences pointed to both CMV infection and matching HLA type.

Study results and limitations: The ex vivo response was dominated by HLA-C-restricted CMV-specific TCR beta clonotypes.

Using its own MiXCR run on the reads, TCRdb lists one record per CDR3 protein. The sample shows approximately 1,000,000 distinct CDR3 sequences, 30% to 40% of them seen only once. This clonotype was obtained from a human donor in good health (CMV status not recorded). Some clones in this sample may be carry-over from other donors' samples. Specimen: cultured CD8+ T cells from PBMCs, collected from culture after CMV antigen stimulation.

CDR3 protein: CASRPRRLDEKLFF. In nucleotides, the CDR3 is TGTGCCAGCAGACCGCGGAGGCTGGATGAAAAACTGTTTTTT. V usage is TRBV6-6 and J usage is TRBJ1-4; D is uncertain. CDR3 length equals 14 residues. Germline assignment: CDR1 MNHNY and CDR2 SVGAGI (reference sequence). V lost 6 bases, J lost 6 bases, and 14 bases lay in between.